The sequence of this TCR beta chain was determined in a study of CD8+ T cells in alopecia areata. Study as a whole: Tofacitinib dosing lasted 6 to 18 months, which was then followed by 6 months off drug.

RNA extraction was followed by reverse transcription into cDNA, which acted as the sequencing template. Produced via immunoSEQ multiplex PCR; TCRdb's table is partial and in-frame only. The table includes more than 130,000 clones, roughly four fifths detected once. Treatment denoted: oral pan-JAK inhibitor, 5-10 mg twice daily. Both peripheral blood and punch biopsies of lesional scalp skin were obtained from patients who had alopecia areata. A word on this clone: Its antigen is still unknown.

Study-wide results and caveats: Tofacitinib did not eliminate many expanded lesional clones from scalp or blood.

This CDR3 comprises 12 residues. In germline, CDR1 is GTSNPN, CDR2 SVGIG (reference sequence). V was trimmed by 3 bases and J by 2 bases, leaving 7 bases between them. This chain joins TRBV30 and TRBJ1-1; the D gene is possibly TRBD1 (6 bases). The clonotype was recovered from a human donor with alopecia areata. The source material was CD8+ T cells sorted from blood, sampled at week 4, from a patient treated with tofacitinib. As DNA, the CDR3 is TGTGCCTGGAGAGGGGGTAACACTGAAGCTTTCTTT. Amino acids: CAWRGGNTEAFF. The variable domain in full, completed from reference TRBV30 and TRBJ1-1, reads SQTIHQWPATLVQPVGSPLSLECTVEGTSNPNLYWYRQAAGRGLQLLFYSVGIGQISSEVPQNLSASRPQDRQFILSSKKLLLSDSGFYLCAWRGGNTEAFFGQGTRLTVV.